This TCR beta chain was profiled in a study of blood T cell repertoires in COVID-19. The wider study: Sources were T cells, B-cell-depleted T cells, or PBMCs; the material itself was cDNA or gDNA.

In the authors' methods: Nucleated cell counts were estimated from reference gene primer amplification. The table came from immunoSEQ multiplex PCR; TCRdb's copy has only in-frame clones and leaves some out. V, J and clone size are taken as reported in that table, and D and trimming were inferred from the DNA itself. In the table there are tens of thousands of clones, about 73% of which are singletons. The sequencing sample was made of peripheral blood. The receptor's source is a woman between 45 and 65 years old with active or convalescent COVID-19.

CDR3 loop: CASSLDFSYEQYF. The CDR3 nucleotides are TGTGCCAGCAGCTTAGACTTTTCCTACGAGCAGTACTTC. The chain is built from TRBV7-2 and TRBJ2-7; D unclear. Germline loops: CDR1 SGHTA, CDR2 FQGNSA. Trimming took 1 base from V and 1 from J, leaving 5 bases between them. The CDR3 covers 13 residues. The full variable domain, in which reference TRBV7-2 and TRBJ2-7 provide the parts outside the CDR3, is GAGVSQSPSNKVTEKGKDVELRCDPISGHTALYWYRQSLGQGLEFLIYFQGNSAPDKSGLPSDRFSAERTGGSVSTLTIQRTQQEDSAVYLCASSLDFSYEQYFGPGTRLTVT.